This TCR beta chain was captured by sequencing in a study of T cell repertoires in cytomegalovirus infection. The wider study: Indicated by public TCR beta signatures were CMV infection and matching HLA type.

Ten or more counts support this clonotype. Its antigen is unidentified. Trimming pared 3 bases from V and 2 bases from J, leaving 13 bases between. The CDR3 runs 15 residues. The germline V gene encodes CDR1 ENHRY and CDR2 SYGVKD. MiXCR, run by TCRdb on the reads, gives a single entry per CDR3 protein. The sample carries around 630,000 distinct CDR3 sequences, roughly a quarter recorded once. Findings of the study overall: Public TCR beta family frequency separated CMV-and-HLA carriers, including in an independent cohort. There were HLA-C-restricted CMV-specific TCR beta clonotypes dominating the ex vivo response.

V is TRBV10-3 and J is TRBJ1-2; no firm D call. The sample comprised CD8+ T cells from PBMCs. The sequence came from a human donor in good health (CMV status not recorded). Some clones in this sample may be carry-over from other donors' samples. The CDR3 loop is CAISDGWTLNYGYTF. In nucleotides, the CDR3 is TGTGCCATCAGTGACGGTTGGACGCTCAACTATGGCTACACCTTC.